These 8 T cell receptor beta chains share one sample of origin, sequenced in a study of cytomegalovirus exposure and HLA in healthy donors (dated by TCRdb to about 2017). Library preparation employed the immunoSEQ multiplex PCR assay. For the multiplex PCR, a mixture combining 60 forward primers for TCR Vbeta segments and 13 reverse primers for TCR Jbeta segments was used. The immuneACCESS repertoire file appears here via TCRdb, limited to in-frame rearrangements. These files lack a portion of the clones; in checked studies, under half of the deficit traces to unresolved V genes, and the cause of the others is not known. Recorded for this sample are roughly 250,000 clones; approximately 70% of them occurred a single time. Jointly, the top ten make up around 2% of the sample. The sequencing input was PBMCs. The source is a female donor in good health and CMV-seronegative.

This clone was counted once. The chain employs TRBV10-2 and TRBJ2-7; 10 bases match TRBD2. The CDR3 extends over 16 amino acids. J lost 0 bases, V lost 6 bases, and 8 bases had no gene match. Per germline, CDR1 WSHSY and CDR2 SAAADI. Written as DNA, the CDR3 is TGCGCCAGCAGAATCGGACTAGCGGAGAGCTCCTACGAGCAGTACTTC. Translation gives CASRIGLAESSYEQYF.

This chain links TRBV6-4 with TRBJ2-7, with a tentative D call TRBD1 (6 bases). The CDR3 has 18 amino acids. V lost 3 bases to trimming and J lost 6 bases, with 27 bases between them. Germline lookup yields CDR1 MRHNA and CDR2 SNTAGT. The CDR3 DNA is TGTGCCAGCAGTGAGTCGTTCGACAGGAGCAAATCTGTGTCCGAGCAGTACTTC. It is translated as CASSESFDRSKSVSEQYF.

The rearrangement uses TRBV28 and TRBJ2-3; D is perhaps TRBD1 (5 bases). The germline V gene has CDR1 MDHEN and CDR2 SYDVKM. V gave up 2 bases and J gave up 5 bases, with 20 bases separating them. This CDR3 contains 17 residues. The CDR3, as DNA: TGTGCCAGCAGTTTAACTTTGACGGGCAGGGCAGAAGATACGCAGTATTTT. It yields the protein CASSLTLTGRAEDTQYF. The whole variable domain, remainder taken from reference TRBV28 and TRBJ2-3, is DVKVTQSSRYLVKRTGEKVFLECVQDMDHENMFWYRQDPGLGLRLIYFSYDVKMKEKGDIPEGYSVSREKKERFSLILESASTNQTSMYLCASSLTLTGRAEDTQYFGPGTRLTVL.

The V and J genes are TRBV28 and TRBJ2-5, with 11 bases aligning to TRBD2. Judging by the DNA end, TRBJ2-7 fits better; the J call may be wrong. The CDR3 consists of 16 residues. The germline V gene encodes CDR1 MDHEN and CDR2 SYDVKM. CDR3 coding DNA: TGTGCCAGCAGTTTTACTAGCGGGAGTCGTCCCTACGAGCAGTACTTC. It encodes CASSFTSGSRPYEQYF.

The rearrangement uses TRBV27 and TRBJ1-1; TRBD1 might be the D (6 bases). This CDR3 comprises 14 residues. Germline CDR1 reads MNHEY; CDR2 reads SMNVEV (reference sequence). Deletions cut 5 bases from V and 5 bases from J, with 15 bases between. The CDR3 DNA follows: TGTGCCAGCAGTCAACAGGGTTTTATGACTGAAGCTTTCTTT. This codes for CASSQQGFMTEAFF.

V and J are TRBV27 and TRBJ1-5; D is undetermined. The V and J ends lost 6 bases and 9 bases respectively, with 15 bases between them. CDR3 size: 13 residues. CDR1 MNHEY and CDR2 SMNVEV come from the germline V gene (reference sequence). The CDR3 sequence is CASSPARFGPQHF. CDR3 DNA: TGTGCCAGCAGCCCAGCCAGGTTCGGGCCCCAGCATTTT.

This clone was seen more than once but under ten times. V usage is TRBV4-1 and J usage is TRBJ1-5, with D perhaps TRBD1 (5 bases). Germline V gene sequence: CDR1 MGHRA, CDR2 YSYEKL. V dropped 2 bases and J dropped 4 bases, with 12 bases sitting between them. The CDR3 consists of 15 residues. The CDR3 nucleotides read TGCGCCAGCAGCCAACCCGGGGGACGAAATCAGCCCCAGCATTTT. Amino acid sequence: CASSQPGGRNQPQHF.

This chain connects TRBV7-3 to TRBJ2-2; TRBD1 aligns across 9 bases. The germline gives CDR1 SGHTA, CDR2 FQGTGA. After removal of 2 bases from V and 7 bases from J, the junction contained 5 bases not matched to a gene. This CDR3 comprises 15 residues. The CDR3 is CASSLAGTGYGELFF. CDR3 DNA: TGTGCCAGCAGCTTAGCCGGGACAGGGTACGGGGAGCTGTTTTTT.